The source of this TCR beta chain is a study of CD8 T cells in Susac syndrome. Germline V gene data show CDR1 as ENHRY and CDR2 as SYGVKD. The CDR3 contains 12 residues. V was shortened by 11 bases and J by 1 base, with 11 bases between the two germline ends. RNA in amounts of roughly 0.45 to 1 ug was reverse transcribed with random hexamers. The TCR beta CDR3 was amplified by immunoSEQ multiplex PCR across 54 Vbeta, 13 Jbeta. TCRdb re-called the immunoSEQ multiplex PCR reads with MiXCR, one entry per CDR3 protein. This sample has 160,000 or so distinct CDR3 sequences, with roughly 94% found just once. Sequencing targeted TCR beta in T cells from blood (CD8+ and CD4+).

The chain recombines TRBV10-3 with TRBJ1-2; no clear D. The TCR was taken from a human donor with multiple sclerosis. The sequenced sample was CD4+ T cells from PBMCs. The CDR3 protein is CAVSDGNYGYTF. DNA for the CDR3: TGTGCCGTCTCCGACGGTAACTATGGCTACACCTTC.